The entry below gives a single T cell receptor beta chain sequence along with its context. Its antigen is still unknown. Base quality data are lacking; no much larger clone is found one base away. The CDR3 starts with the cysteine, ends with the phenylalanine, and has 12 residues. Only CDR3 DNA remains: 36 bases, in frame from the first base. At the junction V is shortened by 6 bases and J by 4 bases; bases outside the gene matches: 4. The germline V gene sets CDR1 to SQVTM and CDR2 to ANQGSEA. The trial excluded patients who had a history of autoimmune disease or were on systemic immunosuppression. In every dose cohort, peripheral blood was drawn for TCR sequencing at baseline, cycle 4 day 1, and cycle 7 day 1. The samples were taken from a phase I, first-in-human, multicenter, open-label dose-escalation trial of ivuxolimab. Adults with locally advanced or metastatic melanoma, renal cell, hepatocellular, or head and neck squamous cell carcinoma were enrolled in the trial. Before TCR sequencing, CD4+ T cells and CD8+ T cells from peripheral blood were sorted into separate populations.

The data belong to a study of OX40 agonist ivuxolimab in advanced cancers. For the wider study: Ivuxolimab, which targeted the costimulatory receptor OX40 (CD134), was an agonistic, fully human IgG2 monoclonal antibody. Intravenous ivuxolimab was administered to patients every 2 weeks at six dose levels: 0.01, 0.1, 0.3, 1.5, 3 and 10 mg/kg. Of the approximately 50 dose-escalation patients, hepatocellular carcinoma was present in about 20, melanoma in approximately 15, renal cell carcinoma in 9 and head and neck cancer in 9. The dose-escalation cohort was roughly 87% male with a mean age of about 54 years, ranging from roughly 20 to 80. Patients were allowed to have had prior anti-PD-1, anti-PD-L1 or anti-CTLA-4 therapy, and approximately 40% of the dose-escalation patients had previously received checkpoint inhibitors. Three dose-escalation patients achieved partial responses, one with hepatocellular carcinoma and two with cutaneous melanoma. The point of sequencing TCRbeta in the periphery was to test whether ivuxolimab changed TCR sequence diversity and drove clonal T-cell expansion. The paper reports the monotherapy dose-escalation portion (N ≈ 50 patients) of the phase I ivuxolimab trial. Study-wide findings and limitations: Partial responders in the 0.1-3.0 mg/kg groups had among the lowest normalized peripheral clonal expansion, especially among CD8+ T cells. The antigen specificity of the clonally expanded peripheral T cells was not determined. Low levels of normalized T-cell clonal expansion were also seen in some patients who did not respond. After ivuxolimab, more expanded clones were found on average in CD8+ T cells than in CD4+ T cells. Clonal expansion of both CD4+ and CD8+ blood T cells was observed from baseline to week 6 at doses 0.1 to 3.0 mg/kg.

Genomic DNA was extracted from sorted cells for sequencing of the TCRbeta CDR3 region. The immunoSEQ Assay was used for sequencing of TCRbeta CDR3 regions. TCRdb retrieved this table from immuneACCESS and kept in-frame rearrangements only. Not all clones are present; in checked studies, unresolved V genes account for under half, and no reason is known for the remainder. This sample comprises about 69,000 clones, roughly nine tenths of them detected only once. The ten biggest clones cover under 0.35% of the sample. The input for sequencing was CD4+ or CD8+ T cells sorted from blood, taken in a trial of the OX40 agonist ivuxolimab. The rearranged segments are TRBV29-1 and TRBJ1-1; the junction holds 8 bases that match TRBD1. The sequence was collected from an adult with an advanced solid tumor such as melanoma, head and neck, liver or kidney cancer. The CDR3 reads as follows: CSVQGAATEAFF. The DNA sequence is TGCAGCGTGCAGGGGGCGGCCACTGAAGCTTTCTTT.